This T cell receptor (beta chain) comes out of a study of T-cell memory formation after mild COVID-19. Whole-study results and caveats: The study detected some responding clones in pre-infection memory, suggesting cross-reactive memory joined. Largely, contracting CD4+ clones fell within CM and EM, and contracting CD8+ clones within EMRA.

With respect to this clonotype: What it binds is not known.

TCRdb used MiXCR to reprocess the 5' RACE reads, holding one entry per CDR3 protein. The sample consists of some 65,000 distinct CDR3 sequences, roughly a sixth of them appearing once. The clonotype comes from an adult woman who had mild COVID-19 (a few samples of this study predate the infection). Cell type and time point are not known. Sequencing was done on a sample of PBMCs or a T cell subset sorted from them (not recorded which).

DNA for the CDR3: TGTGCCAGCAGCTCAGGGACTAGTGACGAGCAGTACTTC. Its protein is CASSSGTSDEQYF. The chain recombines TRBV7-9 with TRBJ2-7; TRBD2 aligns across 8 bases. Germline loops: CDR1 SEHNR, CDR2 FQNEAQ (reference sequence). This CDR3 is 13 amino acids long. The J segment lost 5 bases and the V segment lost 4 bases, leaving 4 bases of the junction unmatched.